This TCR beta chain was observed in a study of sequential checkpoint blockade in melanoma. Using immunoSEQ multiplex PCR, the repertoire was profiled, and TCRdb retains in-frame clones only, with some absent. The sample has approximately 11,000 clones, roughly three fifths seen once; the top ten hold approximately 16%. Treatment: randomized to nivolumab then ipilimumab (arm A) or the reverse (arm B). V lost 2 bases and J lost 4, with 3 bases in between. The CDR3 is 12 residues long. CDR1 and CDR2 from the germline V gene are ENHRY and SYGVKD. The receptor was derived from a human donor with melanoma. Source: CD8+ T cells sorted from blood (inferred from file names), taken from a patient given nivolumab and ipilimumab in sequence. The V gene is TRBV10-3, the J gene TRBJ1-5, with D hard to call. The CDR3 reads CAISEQNQPQHF. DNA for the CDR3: TGTGCCATCAGTGAGCAGAATCAGCCCCAGCATTTT.